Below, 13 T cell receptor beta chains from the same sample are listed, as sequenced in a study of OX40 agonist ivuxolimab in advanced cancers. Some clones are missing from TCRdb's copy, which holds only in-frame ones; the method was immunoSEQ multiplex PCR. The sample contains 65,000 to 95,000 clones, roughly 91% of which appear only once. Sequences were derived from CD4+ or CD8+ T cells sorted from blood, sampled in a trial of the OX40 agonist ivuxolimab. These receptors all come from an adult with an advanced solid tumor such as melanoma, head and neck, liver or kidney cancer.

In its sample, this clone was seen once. In nucleotides, the CDR3 is TGTGCCAGCTCACCAACAGCGGGAGGATCCGACACCGGGGAGCTGTTTTTT. This gives the protein CASSPTAGGSDTGELFF. The chain is built from TRBV18 and TRBJ2-2; 9 bases agree with TRBD2. J was trimmed by 3 bases and V by 2 bases; bases with no gene match: 7. This CDR3 is 17 amino acids long. In germline, CDR1 is KGHSH, CDR2 LQKENI.

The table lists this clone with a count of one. CDR3 region: CASSLPGLTGELFF. The CDR3 DNA follows: TGTGCCAGCAGTTTACCAGGCTTAACCGGGGAGCTGTTTTTT. The chain joins TRBV6-5 to TRBJ2-2; no clear D. The CDR3 spans 14 residues. Germline CDR1 reads MNHEY; CDR2 reads SVGAGI. With 4 bases removed from V and 5 bases from J, the gap between germline ends came to 11 bases.

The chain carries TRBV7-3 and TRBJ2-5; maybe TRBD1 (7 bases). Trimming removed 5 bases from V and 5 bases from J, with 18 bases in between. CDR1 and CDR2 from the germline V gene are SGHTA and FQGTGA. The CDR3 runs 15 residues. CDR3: CASSLGGRQGETQYF. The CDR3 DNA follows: TGTGCCAGCAGCCTAGGGGGGAGACAGGGTGAGACCCAGTACTTC.

The CDR3 nucleotides are TGTGCCAGCAGCTTCCTGGCGGCCGAGCAGTACTTC. The encoded protein is CASSFLAAEQYF. The chain couples TRBV7-9 to TRBJ2-7; D gene uncertain. Germline V gives CDR1 SEHNR, CDR2 FQNEAQ (reference sequence). V dropped 3 bases and J dropped 6 bases, with 9 bases sitting between them. This CDR3 is built from 12 residues.

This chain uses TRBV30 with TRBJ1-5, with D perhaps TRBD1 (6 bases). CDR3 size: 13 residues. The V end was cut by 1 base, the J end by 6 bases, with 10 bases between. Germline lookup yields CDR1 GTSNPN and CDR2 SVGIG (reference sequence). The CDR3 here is CAWSDLQGQPQHF. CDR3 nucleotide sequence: TGTGCCTGGAGTGATCTACAGGGTCAGCCCCAGCATTTT.

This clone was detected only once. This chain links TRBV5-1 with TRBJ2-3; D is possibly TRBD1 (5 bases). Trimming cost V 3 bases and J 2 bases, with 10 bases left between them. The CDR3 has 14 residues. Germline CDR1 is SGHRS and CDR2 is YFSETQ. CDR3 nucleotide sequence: TGCGCCAGCAGCTCCTTTGGGGCCACAGATACGCAGTATTTT. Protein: CASSSFGATDTQYF. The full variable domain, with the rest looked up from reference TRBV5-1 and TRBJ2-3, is KAGVTQTPRYLIKTRGQQVTLSCSPISGHRSVSWYQQTPGQGLQFLFEYFSETQRNKGNFPGRFSGRQFSNSRSEMNVSTLELGDSALYLCASSSFGATDTQYFGPGTRLTVL.

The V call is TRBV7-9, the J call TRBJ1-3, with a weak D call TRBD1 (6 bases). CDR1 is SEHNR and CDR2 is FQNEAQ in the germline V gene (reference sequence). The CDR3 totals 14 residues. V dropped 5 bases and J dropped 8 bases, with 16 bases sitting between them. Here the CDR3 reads CASSPDSAVDTIYF. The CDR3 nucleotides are TGTGCCAGCAGCCCGGACAGTGCCGTAGACACCATATATTTT.

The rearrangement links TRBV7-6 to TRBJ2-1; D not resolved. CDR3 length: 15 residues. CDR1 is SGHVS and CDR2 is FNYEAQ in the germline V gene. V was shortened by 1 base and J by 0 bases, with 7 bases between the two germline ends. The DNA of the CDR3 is TGTGCCAGCAGCTTAGGGACCAGCTCCTACAATGAGCAGTTCTTC. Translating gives CASSLGTSSYNEQFF. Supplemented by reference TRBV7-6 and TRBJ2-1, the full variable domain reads GAGVSQSPRYKVTKRGQDVALRCDPISGHVSLYWYRQALGQGPEFLTYFNYEAQQDKSGLPNDRFSAERPEGSISTLTIQRTEQRDSAMYRCASSLGTSSYNEQFFGPGTRLTVL.

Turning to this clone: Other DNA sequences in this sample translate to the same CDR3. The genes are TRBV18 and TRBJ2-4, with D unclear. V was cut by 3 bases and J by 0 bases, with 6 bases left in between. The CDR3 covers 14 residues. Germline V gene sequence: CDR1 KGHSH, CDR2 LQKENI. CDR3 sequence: CASSPVEAKNIQYF. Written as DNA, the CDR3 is TGTGCCAGCTCACCCGTCGAAGCCAAAAACATTCAGTACTTC.

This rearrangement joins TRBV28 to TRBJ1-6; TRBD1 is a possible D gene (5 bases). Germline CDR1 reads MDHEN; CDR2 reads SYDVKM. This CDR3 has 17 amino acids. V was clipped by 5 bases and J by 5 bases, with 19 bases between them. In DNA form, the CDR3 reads TGTGCCAGCAGTCTGGCGGTACCGGGACGTAATAATTCACCCCTCCACTTT. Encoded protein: CASSLAVPGRNNSPLHF.

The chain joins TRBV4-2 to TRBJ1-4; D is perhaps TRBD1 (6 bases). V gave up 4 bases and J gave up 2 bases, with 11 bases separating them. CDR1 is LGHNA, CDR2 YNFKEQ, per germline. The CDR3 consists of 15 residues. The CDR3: CASSPRTVTNEKLFF. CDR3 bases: TGTGCCAGCAGCCCCCGGACAGTGACTAATGAAAAACTGTTTTTT.

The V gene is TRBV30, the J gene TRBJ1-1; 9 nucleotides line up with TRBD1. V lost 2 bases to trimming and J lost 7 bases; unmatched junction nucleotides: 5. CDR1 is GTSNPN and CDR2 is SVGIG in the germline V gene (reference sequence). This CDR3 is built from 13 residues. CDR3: CAWSSQGAFEAFF. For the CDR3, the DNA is TGTGCCTGGAGTTCACAGGGGGCTTTTGAAGCTTTCTTT. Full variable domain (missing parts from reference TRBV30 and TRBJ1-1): SQTIHQWPATLVQPVGSPLSLECTVEGTSNPNLYWYRQAAGRGLQLLFYSVGIGQISSEVPQNLSASRPQDRQFILSSKKLLLSDSGFYLCAWSSQGAFEAFFGQGTRLTVV.

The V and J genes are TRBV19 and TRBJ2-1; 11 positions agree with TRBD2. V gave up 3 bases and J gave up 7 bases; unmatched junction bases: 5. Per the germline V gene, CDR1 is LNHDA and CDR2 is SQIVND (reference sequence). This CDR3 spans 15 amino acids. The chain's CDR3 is CASSILAGGLNEQFF. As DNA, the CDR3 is TGTGCCAGTAGTATCCTAGCGGGAGGTTTGAATGAGCAGTTCTTC.